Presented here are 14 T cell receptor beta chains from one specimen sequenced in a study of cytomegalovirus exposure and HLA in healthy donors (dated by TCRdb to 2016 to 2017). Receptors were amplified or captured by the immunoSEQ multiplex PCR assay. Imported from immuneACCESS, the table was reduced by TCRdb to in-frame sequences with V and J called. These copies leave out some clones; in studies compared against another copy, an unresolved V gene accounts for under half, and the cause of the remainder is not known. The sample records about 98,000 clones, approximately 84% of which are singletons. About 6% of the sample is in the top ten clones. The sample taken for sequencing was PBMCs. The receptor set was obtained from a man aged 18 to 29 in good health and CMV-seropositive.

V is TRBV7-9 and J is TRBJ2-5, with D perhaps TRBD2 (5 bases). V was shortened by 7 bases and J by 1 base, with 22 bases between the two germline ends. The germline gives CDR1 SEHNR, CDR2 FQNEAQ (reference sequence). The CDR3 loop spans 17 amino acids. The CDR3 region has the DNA TGTGCCAGCACTCCCCTTCTCTCAGGAGCGGTCCAAGAGACCCAGTACTTC. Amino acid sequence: CASTPLLSGAVQETQYF.

The CDR3 DNA reads TGTGCCAGTAGTATCCTTTACAATGAGCAGTTCTTC. Its translation is CASSILYNEQFF. J is TRBJ2-1 and V is TRBV19; no reliable D call. Trimming took off 3 bases at V and 4 bases at J, with 4 bases between the two ends. Germline CDR1 is LNHDA and CDR2 is SQIVND (reference sequence). CDR3 length: 12 residues.

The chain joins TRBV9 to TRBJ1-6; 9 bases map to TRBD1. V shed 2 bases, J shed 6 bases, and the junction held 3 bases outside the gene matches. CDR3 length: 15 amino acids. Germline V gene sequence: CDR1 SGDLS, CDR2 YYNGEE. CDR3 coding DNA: TGTGCCAGCAGCGTTACACAGGGGGCTAATTCACCCCTCCACTTT. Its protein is CASSVTQGANSPLHF. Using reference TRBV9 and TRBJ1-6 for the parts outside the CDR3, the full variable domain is DSGVTQTPKHLITATGQRVTLRCSPRSGDLSVYWYQQSLDQGLQFLIQYYNGEERAKGNILERFSAQQFPDLHSELNLSSLELGDSALYFCASSVTQGANSPLHFGNGTRLTVT.

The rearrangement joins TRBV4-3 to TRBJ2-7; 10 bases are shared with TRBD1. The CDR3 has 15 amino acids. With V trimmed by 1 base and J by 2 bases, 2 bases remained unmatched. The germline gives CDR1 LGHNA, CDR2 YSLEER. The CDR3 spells CASSQGQGAPYEQYF. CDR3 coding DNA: TGCGCCAGCAGCCAAGGACAGGGGGCTCCCTACGAGCAGTACTTC.

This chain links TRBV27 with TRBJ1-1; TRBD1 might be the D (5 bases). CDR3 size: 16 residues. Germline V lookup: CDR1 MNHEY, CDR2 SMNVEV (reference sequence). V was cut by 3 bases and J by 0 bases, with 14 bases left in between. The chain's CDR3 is CASSFRQGHMNTEAFF. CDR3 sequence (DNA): TGTGCCAGCAGTTTTAGGCAGGGCCATATGAACACTGAAGCTTTCTTT.

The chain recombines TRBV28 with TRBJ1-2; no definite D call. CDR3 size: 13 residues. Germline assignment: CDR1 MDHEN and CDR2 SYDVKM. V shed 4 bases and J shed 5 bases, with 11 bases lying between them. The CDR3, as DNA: TGTGCCAGCAGTTCTCTAGCCGATTATGGCTACACCTTC. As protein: CASSSLADYGYTF.

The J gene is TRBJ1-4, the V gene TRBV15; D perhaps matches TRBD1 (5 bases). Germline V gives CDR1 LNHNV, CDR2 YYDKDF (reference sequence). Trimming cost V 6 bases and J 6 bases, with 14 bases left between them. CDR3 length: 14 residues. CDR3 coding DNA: TGTGCCACCAGTGGGGCAGGGTATGATGAAAAACTGTTTTTT. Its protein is CATSGAGYDEKLFF.

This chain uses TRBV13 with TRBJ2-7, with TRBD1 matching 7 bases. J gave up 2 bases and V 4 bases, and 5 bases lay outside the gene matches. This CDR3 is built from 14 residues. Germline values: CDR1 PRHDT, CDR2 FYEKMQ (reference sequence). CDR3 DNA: TGTGCCAGCAGCTCCCCGGGACAGACCTACGAGCAGTACTTC. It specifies CASSSPGQTYEQYF.

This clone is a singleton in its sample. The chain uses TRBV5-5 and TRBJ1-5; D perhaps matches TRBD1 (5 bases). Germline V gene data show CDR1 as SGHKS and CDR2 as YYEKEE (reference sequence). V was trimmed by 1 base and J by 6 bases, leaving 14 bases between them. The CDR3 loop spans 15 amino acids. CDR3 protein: CASSLITGGSQPQHF. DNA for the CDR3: TGTGCCAGCAGCTTGATAACAGGCGGGAGTCAGCCCCAGCATTTT.

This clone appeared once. CDR3 residues: CASTVGLPLYNEQFF. The CDR3 DNA sequence: TGCGCCAGCACCGTGGGACTACCGCTTTACAATGAGCAGTTCTTC. The V and J genes are TRBV10-2 and TRBJ2-1; 7 nucleotides align to TRBD2. The CDR3 runs 15 residues. CDR1 WSHSY and CDR2 SAAADI come from the germline V gene. V shed 7 bases and J 4 bases; nucleotides not matched to a gene: 10.

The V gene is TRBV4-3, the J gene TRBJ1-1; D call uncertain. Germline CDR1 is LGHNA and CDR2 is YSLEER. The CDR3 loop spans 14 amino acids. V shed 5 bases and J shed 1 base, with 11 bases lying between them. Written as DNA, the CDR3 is TGCGCCAGCAGCTCCACAGACCGGAACACTGAAGCTTTCTTT. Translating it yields CASSSTDRNTEAFF.

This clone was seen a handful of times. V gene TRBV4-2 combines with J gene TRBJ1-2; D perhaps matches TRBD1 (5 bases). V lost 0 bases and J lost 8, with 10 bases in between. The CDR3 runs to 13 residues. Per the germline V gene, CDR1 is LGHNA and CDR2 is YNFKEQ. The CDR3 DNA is TGTGCCAGCAGCCAAGATAAGGGGCTCGGCTACACCTTC. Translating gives CASSQDKGLGYTF.

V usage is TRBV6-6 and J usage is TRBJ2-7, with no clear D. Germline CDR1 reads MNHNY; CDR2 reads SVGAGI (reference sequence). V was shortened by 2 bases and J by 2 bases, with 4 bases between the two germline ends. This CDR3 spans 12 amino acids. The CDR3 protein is CASSYDTYEQYF. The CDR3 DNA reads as TGTGCCAGCAGTTACGACACCTACGAGCAGTACTTC.

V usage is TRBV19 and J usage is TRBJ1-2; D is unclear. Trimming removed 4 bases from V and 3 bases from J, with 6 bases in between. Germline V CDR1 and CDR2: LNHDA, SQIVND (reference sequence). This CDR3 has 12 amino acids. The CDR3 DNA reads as TGTGCCAGTAGTACAGACTACTATGGCTACACCTTC. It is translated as CASSTDYYGYTF.